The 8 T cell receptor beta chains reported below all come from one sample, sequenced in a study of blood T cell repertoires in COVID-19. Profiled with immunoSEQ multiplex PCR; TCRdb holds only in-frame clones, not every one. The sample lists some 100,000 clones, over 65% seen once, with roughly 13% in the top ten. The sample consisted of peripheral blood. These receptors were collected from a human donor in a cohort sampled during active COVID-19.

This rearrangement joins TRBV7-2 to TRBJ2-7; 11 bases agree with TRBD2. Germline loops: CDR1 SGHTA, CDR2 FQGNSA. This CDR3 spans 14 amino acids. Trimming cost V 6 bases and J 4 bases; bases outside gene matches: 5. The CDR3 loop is CASSSGTSGYEQYF. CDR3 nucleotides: TGTGCCAGCAGTTCCGGGACTAGCGGATACGAGCAGTACTTC.

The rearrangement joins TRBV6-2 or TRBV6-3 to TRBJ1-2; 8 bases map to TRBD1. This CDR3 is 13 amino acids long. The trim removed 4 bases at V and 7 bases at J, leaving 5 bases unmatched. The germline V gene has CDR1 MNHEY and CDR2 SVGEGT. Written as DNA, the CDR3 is TGTGCCAGCAGTTCTATGCAGGGGGCTGGCTACACCTTC. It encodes CASSSMQGAGYTF.

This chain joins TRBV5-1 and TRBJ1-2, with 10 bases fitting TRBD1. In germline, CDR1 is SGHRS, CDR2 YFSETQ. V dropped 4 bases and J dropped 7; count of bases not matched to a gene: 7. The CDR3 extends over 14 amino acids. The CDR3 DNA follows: TGCGCCAGCAGCGAGGGACAGGGGATAGGTGGCTACACCTTC. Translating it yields CASSEGQGIGGYTF.

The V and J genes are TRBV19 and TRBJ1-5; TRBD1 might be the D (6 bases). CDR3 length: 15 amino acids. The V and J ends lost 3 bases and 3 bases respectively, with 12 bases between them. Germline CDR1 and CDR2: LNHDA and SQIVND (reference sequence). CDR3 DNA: TGTGCCAGTAGTATGGGGGCCAGGTACAATCAGCCCCAGCATTTT. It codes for CASSMGARYNQPQHF.

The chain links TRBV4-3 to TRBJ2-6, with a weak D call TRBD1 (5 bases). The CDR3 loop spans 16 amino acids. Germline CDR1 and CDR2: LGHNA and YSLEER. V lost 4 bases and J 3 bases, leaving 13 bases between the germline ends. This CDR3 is CASSPSKGRGANVLTF. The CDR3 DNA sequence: TGCGCCAGCAGCCCGTCCAAGGGGCGTGGGGCCAACGTCCTGACTTTC.

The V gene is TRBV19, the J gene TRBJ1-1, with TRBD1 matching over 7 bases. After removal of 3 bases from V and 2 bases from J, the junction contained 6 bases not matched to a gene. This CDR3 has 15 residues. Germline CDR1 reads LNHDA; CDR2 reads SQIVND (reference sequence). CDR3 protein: CASSIPGTVNTEAFF. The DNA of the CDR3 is TGTGCCAGTAGTATTCCGGGGACAGTTAACACTGAAGCTTTCTTT.

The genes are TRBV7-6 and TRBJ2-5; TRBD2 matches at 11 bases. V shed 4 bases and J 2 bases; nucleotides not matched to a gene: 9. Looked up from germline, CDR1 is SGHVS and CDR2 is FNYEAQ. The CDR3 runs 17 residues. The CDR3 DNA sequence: TGTGCCAGCAGCTCATGGGCCGGGACTAGCGGACAAGAGACCCAGTACTTC. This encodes CASSSWAGTSGQETQYF.

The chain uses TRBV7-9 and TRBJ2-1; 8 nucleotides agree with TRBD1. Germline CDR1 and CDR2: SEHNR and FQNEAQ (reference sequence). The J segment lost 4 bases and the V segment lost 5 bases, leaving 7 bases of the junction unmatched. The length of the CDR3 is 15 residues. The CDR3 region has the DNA TGTGCCAGCAGCCCGACAGGGGATACTTACAATGAGCAGTTCTTC. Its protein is CASSPTGDTYNEQFF. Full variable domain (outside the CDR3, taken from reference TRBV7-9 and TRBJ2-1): DTGVSQNPRHKITKRGQNVTFRCDPISEHNRLYWYRQTLGQGPEFLTYFQNEAQLEKSRLLSDRFSAERPKGSFSTLEIQRTEQGDSAMYLCASSPTGDTYNEQFFGPGTRLTVL.